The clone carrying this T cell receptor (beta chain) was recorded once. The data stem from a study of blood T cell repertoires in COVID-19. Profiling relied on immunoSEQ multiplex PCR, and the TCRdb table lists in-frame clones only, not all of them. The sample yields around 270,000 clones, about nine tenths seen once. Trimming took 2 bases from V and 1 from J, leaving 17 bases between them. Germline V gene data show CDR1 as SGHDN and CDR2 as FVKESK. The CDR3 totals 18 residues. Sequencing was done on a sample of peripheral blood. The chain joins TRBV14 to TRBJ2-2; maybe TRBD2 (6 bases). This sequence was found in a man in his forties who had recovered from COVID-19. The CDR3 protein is CASSQRGPRDWNTGELFF. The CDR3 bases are TGTGCCAGCAGCCAAAGGGGCCCCCGGGACTGGAACACCGGGGAGCTGTTTTTT.